This paragraph covers one T cell receptor (beta chain) sequence. This sample was included in a study of beta chain features in type 1 diabetes. Study as a whole: Patients and healthy donors were similar in age, gender and cell yields. Examination spanned roughly 110 million sorted cells from all samples.

J was trimmed by 4 bases and V by 5 bases; bases with no gene match: 10. The germline V gene encodes CDR1 SGHTA and CDR2 FQGNSA. The CDR3 loop spans 17 amino acids. Reverse transcription of all isolated RNA meant that expressed TCRB transcripts were sequenced. Profiled with immunoSEQ multiplex PCR; TCRdb holds only in-frame clones, not every one. Here the sample spans around 240,000 clones, around 68% being singletons. The chain employs TRBV7-2 and TRBJ2-7, with TRBD2 matching over 14 bases. This TCR was recovered from a man aged 25 to 40 in good health. Material for sequencing was naive CD4+ T cells from blood. The CDR3 DNA is TGTGCCAGCAGCGGACTAGCGGGAGGCGTATACGGTTACGAGCAGTACTTC. Its protein is CASSGLAGGVYGYEQYF. The full variable domain, its missing parts supplied by reference TRBV7-2 and TRBJ2-7, is GAGVSQSPSNKVTEKGKDVELRCDPISGHTALYWYRQSLGQGLEFLIYFQGNSAPDKSGLPSDRFSAERTGGSVSTLTIQRTQQEDSAVYLCASSGLAGGVYGYEQYFGPGTRLTVT.